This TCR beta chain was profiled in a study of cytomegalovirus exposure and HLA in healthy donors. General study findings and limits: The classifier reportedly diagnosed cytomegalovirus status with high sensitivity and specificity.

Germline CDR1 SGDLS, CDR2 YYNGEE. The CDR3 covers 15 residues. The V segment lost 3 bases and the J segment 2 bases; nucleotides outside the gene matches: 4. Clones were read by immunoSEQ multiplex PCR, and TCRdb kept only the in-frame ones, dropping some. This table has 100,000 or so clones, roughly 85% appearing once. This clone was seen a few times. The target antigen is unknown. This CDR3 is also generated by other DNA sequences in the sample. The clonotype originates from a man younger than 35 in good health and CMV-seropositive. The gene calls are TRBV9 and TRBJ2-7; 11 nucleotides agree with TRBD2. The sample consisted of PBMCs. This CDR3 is CASSGGLAETYEQYF. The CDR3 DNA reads TGTGCCAGCAGCGGGGGACTAGCGGAGACCTACGAGCAGTACTTC. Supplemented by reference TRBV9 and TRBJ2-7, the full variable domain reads DSGVTQTPKHLITATGQRVTLRCSPRSGDLSVYWYQQSLDQGLQFLIQYYNGEERAKGNILERFSAQQFPDLHSELNLSSLELGDSALYFCASSGGLAETYEQYFGPGTRLTVT.